The clone carrying this TCR beta chain was counted between two and nine times. The 5'RACE method, run with constant-segment primers, produced TCR alpha and TCR beta cDNA libraries (carrying sample barcodes and UMIs). TCRdb called the 5' RACE reads again in MiXCR, with one record for every CDR3 protein. The table has just over 400,000 distinct CDR3 sequences, around a quarter seen once. The record originates from a study of T-cell memory formation after mild COVID-19. The V gene lost 6 bases and the J gene lost 1 base, with 9 bases spanning the gap. The CDR3 loop spans 13 amino acids. Germline loops: CDR1 SNHLY, CDR2 FYNNEI.

This receptor was obtained from an adult woman who had mild COVID-19 (a few samples of this study predate the infection). Cell type and time point are not known. This chain connects TRBV2 to TRBJ1-1; D gene unclear. The sample was PBMCs or a T cell subset sorted from them (not recorded which). The CDR3 sequence: CASSWTENTEAFF. CDR3 in DNA: TGTGCCAGCAGCTGGACTGAGAACACTGAAGCTTTCTTT.